The sequence of this T cell receptor beta chain was determined in a study of blood T cell repertoires in COVID-19. Study overall: In each case, the material was cDNA or gDNA derived from T cells, B-cell-depleted T cells, or PBMCs.

Data came from immunoSEQ multiplex PCR; TCRdb stores just in-frame clones and leaves some out. This table holds roughly 180,000 clones, 60% to 80% found once. Trimming cost V 2 bases and J 5 bases; bases outside gene matches: 7. This CDR3 is built from 16 residues. The germline gives CDR1 MNHEY, CDR2 SVGAGI. Categorization into cohorts depended on clinical history that participants reported. Exposed volunteers were people who met a COVID-19 case within 2 weeks before study entry. The origin of this receptor is a man aged 60 to 75 who had been exposed to COVID-19. The sequenced sample was PBMCs or T cells enriched from blood (not recorded which). This chain connects TRBV6-5 to TRBJ2-1, with 9 nucleotides matching TRBD1. CDR3 coding DNA: TGTGCCAGCAGTTACGGACGGGACAGGGATCACAATGAGCAGTTCTTC. As protein: CASSYGRDRDHNEQFF.